This entry features one T cell receptor (beta chain) sequence. What it binds is not known. This sample stems from a study of cytomegalovirus exposure and HLA in healthy donors. Regarding the study as a whole: Most sequenced TCRs were rare (though some public TCRs occurred in many donors).

The CDR3 runs to 15 residues. Germline-derived CDR1 and CDR2 are GTSNPN and SVGIG (reference sequence). J was trimmed by 4 bases and V by 1 base; bases with no gene match: 5. Here immunoSEQ multiplex PCR was the method, and the copy in TCRdb shows in-frame clones only, minus some. The table records about 74,000 clones, approximately 95% of them present only once. The sample taken for sequencing was PBMCs. The sequence came from a man between 18 and 29 years old in good health and CMV-seropositive. This chain links TRBV30 with TRBJ2-7, with 12 nucleotides matching TRBD2. The CDR3 region is CAWSETSGSVYEQYF. Written as DNA, the CDR3 is TGTGCCTGGAGTGAGACTAGCGGGAGCGTATACGAGCAGTACTTC.